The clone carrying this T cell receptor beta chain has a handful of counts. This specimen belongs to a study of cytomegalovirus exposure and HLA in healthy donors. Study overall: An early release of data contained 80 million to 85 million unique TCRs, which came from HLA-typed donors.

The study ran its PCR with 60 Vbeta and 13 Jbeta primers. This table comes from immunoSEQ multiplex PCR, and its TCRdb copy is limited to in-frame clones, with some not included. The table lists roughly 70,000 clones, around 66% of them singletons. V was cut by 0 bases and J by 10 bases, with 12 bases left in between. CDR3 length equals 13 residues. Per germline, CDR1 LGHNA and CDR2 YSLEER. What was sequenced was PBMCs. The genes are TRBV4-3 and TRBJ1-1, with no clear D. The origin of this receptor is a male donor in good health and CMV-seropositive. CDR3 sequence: CASSQDVASGAFF. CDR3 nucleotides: TGCGCCAGCAGCCAAGATGTCGCCAGTGGAGCTTTCTTT.